These 11 T cell receptor beta chains were all obtained from the same sample, sequenced in a study of spatial heterogeneity in lung cancer. TCRdb re-called the 5' RACE reads through MiXCR, storing one row per CDR3 protein. This sample yields 50,000 to 55,000 distinct CDR3 sequences, of which around 7% are seen a single time; approximately 2.9% belongs to the top ten. Time point reported: sample taken at primary tumor resection. Sequencing of whole RNA from tumor, nontumor lung or frozen PBMC involved no sorting. The source material was PBMCs, sampled at surgery. Receptors originate from a female donor with early-stage non-small cell lung cancer.

This clonotype was seen ten or more times. J is TRBJ2-3 and V is TRBV15, with D perhaps TRBD1 (5 bases). CDR3 length: 18 amino acids. Germline values: CDR1 LNHNV, CDR2 YYDKDF (reference sequence). V lost 1 base to trimming and J lost 2 bases, with 19 bases between them. CDR3: CATSRAPPASRATDTQYF. Here the CDR3 DNA reads TGTGCCACCAGCAGAGCCCCTCCGGCGAGCAGGGCCACAGATACGCAGTATTTT. The full variable domain, in which reference TRBV15 and TRBJ2-3 provide the parts outside the CDR3, is DAMVIQNPRYQVTQFGKPVTLSCSQTLNHNVMYWYQQKSSQAPKLLFHYYDKDFNNEADTPDNFQSRRPNTSFCFLDIRSPGLGDTAMYLCATSRAPPASRATDTQYFGPGTRLTVL.

This clonotype was seen many times. The rearrangement links TRBV5-1 to TRBJ2-3, with 7 bases identical to TRBD2. The CDR3 totals 14 residues. The V and J ends lost 1 base and 2 bases, in that order; junction bases with no gene match: 1. Looked up from germline, CDR1 is SGHRS and CDR2 is YFSETQ. CDR3 sequence: CASSLSGNTDTQYF. The DNA for the CDR3 is TGCGCCAGCAGCTTGAGCGGGAACACAGATACGCAGTATTTT.

This clonotype was found many times. The rearrangement links TRBV29-1 to TRBJ2-3, with D hard to call. Germline CDR1 SQVTM, CDR2 ANQGSEA. CDR3 size: 12 residues. Between the trimmed V and J ends, which lost 6 bases and 2 bases, there was a span of 9 bases. As DNA, the CDR3 is TGCAGCGTGTTCAGGACCACAGATACGCAGTATTTT. Translation: CSVFRTTDTQYF.

This clonotype was detected many times. The chain carries TRBV30 and TRBJ1-5; D not resolved. Germline V gene sequence: CDR1 GTSNPN, CDR2 SVGIG (reference sequence). The CDR3 sequence is 10 residues long. The germline V and J ends were trimmed by 8 bases and 11 bases, with 13 bases remaining between them. The chain's CDR3 is CAPEVRTQHF. Written as DNA, the CDR3 is TGTGCCCCCGAGGTGCGGACCCAGCATTTT.

This clonotype has a handful of counts. The chain couples TRBV7-9 to TRBJ1-2; D is unresolved. Germline values: CDR1 SEHNR, CDR2 FQNEAQ (reference sequence). CDR3 size: 13 residues. The V end lost 6 bases, the J end lost 1 base, and 9 bases lay between the germline ends. CDR3 sequence reads: CASSLQDNYGYTF. DNA of the CDR3: TGTGCCAGCAGTCTTCAGGATAACTATGGCTACACCTTC.

The table lists this clonotype with many counts. This chain links TRBV7-2 with TRBJ1-4; no reliable D call. The CDR3 has 14 residues. Germline values: CDR1 SGHTA, CDR2 FQGNSA. V gave up 1 base and J gave up 4 bases, with 7 bases separating them. CDR3 sequence: CASSLGHSNEKLFF. The CDR3 nucleotides read TGTGCCAGCAGCTTAGGGCATAGTAATGAAAAACTGTTTTTT.

Ten or more counts support this clonotype. J is TRBJ2-5 and V is TRBV20-1; D is unresolved. The CDR3 has 14 amino acids. Germline CDR1 is DFQATT and CDR2 is SNEGSKA (reference sequence). Trimming took 0 bases from V and 4 from J, leaving 12 bases between them. The CDR3, as DNA: TGCAGTGCTAGAGATCCGAAGGTTGGAGAGACCCAGTACTTC. Translated: CSARDPKVGETQYF.

The rearrangement uses TRBV20-1 and TRBJ1-1; tentatively, D is TRBD1 (6 bases). The V and J ends lost 6 bases and 5 bases respectively, with 19 bases between them. The CDR3 sequence is 14 residues long. Germline V gene sequence: CDR1 DFQATT, CDR2 SNEGSKA (reference sequence). CDR3 amino acids: CSAVPGHLKTEAFF. The CDR3 region has the DNA TGCAGTGCCGTTCCGGGACATCTTAAGACTGAAGCTTTCTTT.

This chain uses TRBV5-6 with TRBJ1-6; the D gene is possibly TRBD1 (6 bases). This CDR3 contains 15 residues. Germline CDR1 is SGHDT and CDR2 is YYEEEE. Trimming took off 4 bases at V and 4 bases at J, with 12 bases between the two ends. As DNA, the CDR3 is TGTGCCAGCAGCCGTTGGACAGTTTATAATTCACCCCTCCACTTT. Translated: CASSRWTVYNSPLHF.

This clonotype was recorded a few times. The rearrangement links TRBV5-1 to TRBJ1-4; D call uncertain. In germline, CDR1 is SGHRS, CDR2 YFSETQ. This CDR3 is built from 13 residues. V was trimmed by 0 bases and J by 8 bases, leaving 8 bases between them. This CDR3 is CASSLAKAEKLFF. The CDR3, as DNA: TGCGCCAGCAGCTTGGCCAAGGCGGAAAAACTGTTTTTT.

This clonotype was detected only a few times. The chain couples TRBV4-2 to TRBJ1-2, with 8 nucleotides matching TRBD1. The V gene's germline CDR1 is LGHNA and CDR2 YNFKEQ. The CDR3 has 15 amino acids. V trimming: 3 bases; J trimming: 6 bases; junction bases outside the gene matches: 9. CDR3 protein: CASSHANRGGDGYTF. The CDR3 DNA reads TGTGCCAGCAGCCATGCTAACAGGGGGGGCGATGGCTACACCTTC.